Listed below are T cell receptor beta chains from one sample, sequenced in a study of cytomegalovirus exposure and HLA in healthy donors. Profiling relied on immunoSEQ multiplex PCR, and the TCRdb table lists in-frame clones only, not all of them. The repertoire shows about 54,000 clones; the top ten hold approximately 7%. The sample consisted of PBMCs. All receptors come from a woman aged 40 to 50 in good health and CMV-seronegative. CDR3s include the opening cysteine and the closing phenylalanine or tryptophan. Each record gives: V gene, J gene, D gene, CDR3 protein, CDR3 DNA. D genes are given only for firm matches.

>TRBV6-5|TRBJ1-2|.
CASSSWSRGYGYTF
TGTGCCAGCAGCTCTTGGTCTCGGGGCTATGGCTACACCTTC
>TRBV10-3|TRBJ2-3|TRBD1
CAISTTGESTDTQYF
TGTGCCATCAGTACAACAGGGGAAAGCACAGATACGCAGTATTTT
>TRBV19|TRBJ1-5|.
CASSAALSNQPQHF
TGTGCCAGTAGCGCCGCACTGTCGAATCAGCCCCAGCATTTT
>TRBV27|TRBJ1-1|.
CASSFGGYTEAFF
TGTGCCAGCAGTTTCGGCGGCTACACTGAAGCTTTCTTT
>TRBV7-9|TRBJ2-5|.
CASSFVGVQSIETQYF
TGTGCCAGCAGCTTCGTCGGGGTTCAATCGATAGAGACCCAGTACTTC
>TRBV7-9|TRBJ2-5|.
CASSFSGAPQETQYF
TGTGCCAGCAGCTTCTCAGGGGCCCCCCAAGAGACCCAGTACTTC
>TRBV14|TRBJ1-3|.
CASSRSSDNSGNTIYF
TGTGCCAGCAGCCGGTCATCGGACAACTCTGGAAACACCATATATTTT
>TRBV5-1|TRBJ1-1|.
CASSFGFAEAFF
TGCGCCAGCAGCTTCGGGTTTGCAGAAGCTTTCTTT
>TRBV18|TRBJ2-5|.
CASSRGLDGETQYF
TGTGCCAGCTCTAGGGGCCTCGACGGAGAGACCCAGTACTTC
>TRBV9|TRBJ2-1|TRBD2
CASSVGLAGGPYNEQFF
TGTGCCAGCAGCGTAGGTTTAGCGGGAGGGCCATACAATGAGCAGTTCTTC
>TRBV5-6|TRBJ1-4|TRBD1
CASSAGTGGIEKLFF
TGTGCCAGCAGCGCTGGGACAGGGGGCATTGAAAAACTGTTTTTT
>TRBV11-2|TRBJ1-3|.
CASSLGVTAGNTIYF
TGTGCCAGCAGCTTAGGTGTGACTGCTGGAAACACCATATATTTT
>TRBV28|TRBJ2-7|.
CASSTRPGEQYF
TGTGCCAGCAGTACTAGACCGGGCGAGCAGTACTTC
>TRBV4-2|TRBJ2-1|TRBD2
CASSHTGTRVNEQFF
TGTGCCAGCAGCCACACCGGGACTAGAGTAAATGAGCAGTTCTTC
>TRBV20-1|TRBJ2-7|TRBD1
CSASDRAEQYF
TGCAGTGCTAGTGACAGGGCCGAGCAGTACTTC
>TRBV6-1|TRBJ2-1|TRBD1
CASSDPGQGANEQFF
TGTGCCAGCAGTGATCCGGGACAGGGGGCAAATGAGCAGTTCTTC
>TRBV6-5|TRBJ1-6|TRBD1
CASSYSDRGGSPLHF
TGTGCCAGCAGTTACTCGGACAGGGGTGGTTCACCCCTCCACTTT
>TRBV4-3|TRBJ1-2|TRBD1
CASSQNRGEGYGYTF
TGCGCCAGCAGCCAAAACAGGGGGGAAGGCTATGGCTACACCTTC
>TRBV30|TRBJ1-1|TRBD1
CAWSAGGGAFF
TGTGCCTGGAGTGCCGGAGGGGGCGCTTTCTTT
>TRBV2|TRBJ2-6|TRBD2
CASGGGSLTGANVLTF
TGTGCCAGCGGGGGGGGATCCTTAACTGGGGCCAACGTCCTGACTTTC
>TRBV19|TRBJ2-5|TRBD1
CASSVTGGRETQYF
TGTGCCAGTAGTGTGACAGGGGGCCGCGAGACCCAGTACTTC
>TRBV13|TRBJ2-1|.
CASSLDRYNEQFF
TGTGCCAGCAGCTTAGACAGGTACAATGAGCAGTTCTTC
>TRBV30|TRBJ1-1|TRBD1
CAGSASGTGITEAFF
TGTGCCGGGAGTGCGTCCGGGACAGGGATCACTGAAGCTTTCTTT
>TRBV6-1|TRBJ2-3|TRBD1
CASSGTEASTDTQYF
TGTGCCAGCAGCGGGACAGAGGCTAGCACAGATACGCAGTATTTT
>TRBV7-9|TRBJ1-1|.
CASSFNDRKNTEAFF
TGTGCCAGCAGCTTTAATGACAGAAAGAACACTGAAGCTTTCTTT
>TRBV2|TRBJ2-1|TRBD2
CASSERGGYNEQFF
TGTGCCAGCAGTGAACGGGGGGGCTACAATGAGCAGTTCTTC
>TRBV28|TRBJ1-2|.
CAIRSSGGYTF
TGTGCCATCCGATCGTCCGGGGGCTACACCTTC
>TRBV11-2|TRBJ1-1|TRBD1
CASSLGDRGITEAFF
TGTGCCAGCAGCTTAGGTGACAGGGGAATCACTGAAGCTTTCTTT
>TRBV18|TRBJ2-5|TRBD2
CASSLGLGGETQYF
TGTGCCAGCTCACTCGGACTAGGCGGGGAAACCCAGTACTTC
>TRBV5-6|TRBJ1-6|TRBD1
CASSQGTGWNSPLHF
TGTGCCAGCAGCCAGGGGACAGGTTGGAATTCACCCCTCCACTTT
>TRBV30|TRBJ1-1|TRBD1
CAWSPWTGGMNTEAFF
TGTGCCTGGAGCCCCTGGACAGGGGGGATGAACACTGAAGCTTTCTTT
>TRBV18|TRBJ1-4|.
CASSPLGTSTNEKLFF
TGTGCCAGCTCACCACTCGGGACATCAACTAATGAAAAACTGTTTTTT
>TRBV2|TRBJ1-1|TRBD1
CASTTDRYTEAFF
TGTGCCAGCACCACGGACAGGTACACTGAAGCTTTCTTT
>TRBV28|TRBJ1-2|.
CASSLRTAYGYTF
TGTGCCAGCAGTTTAAGGACAGCCTATGGCTACACCTTC
>TRBV29-1|TRBJ2-5|.
CSVGRSQGETQYF
TGCAGCGTTGGAAGAAGTCAGGGGGAGACCCAGTACTTC
>TRBV28|TRBJ2-7|TRBD2
CASGIGTSGGPDYPYEQYF
TGTGCCAGCGGGATTGGGACTAGCGGGGGGCCGGACTACCCCTACGAGCAGTACTTC
>TRBV25-1|TRBJ2-3|TRBD2
CASMGGGTDTQYF
TGTGCCAGCATGGGGGGGGGCACAGATACGCAGTATTTT
>TRBV7-2|TRBJ1-5|.
CASSPDSFNQPQHF
TGTGCCAGCAGCCCGGACAGTTTCAATCAGCCCCAGCATTTT
>TRBV28|TRBJ2-7|.
CASSLNPGKQYF
TGTGCCAGCAGTTTAAACCCAGGGAAGCAGTACTTC
>TRBV10-3|TRBJ2-7|TRBD2
CAISQRAGDSYEQYF
TGTGCCATCAGCCAAAGAGCGGGGGACTCCTACGAGCAGTACTTC
>TRBV2|TRBJ2-7|.
CASSEGPGLLSHEQYF
TGTGCCAGCAGTGAAGGCCCCGGACTCCTTTCTCACGAGCAGTACTTC
>TRBV28|TRBJ2-3|TRBD2
CASISSGRAGTDTQYF
TGTGCCAGCATTTCTAGCGGGAGGGCCGGCACAGATACGCAGTATTTT
>TRBV19|TRBJ2-7|TRBD1
CASSTGQGLEQYF
TGTGCCAGTAGTACCGGACAGGGCCTCGAGCAGTACTTC
>TRBV7-2|TRBJ2-7|TRBD2
CASLVAGSYEQYF
TGTGCCAGCTTAGTAGCGGGGTCCTACGAGCAGTACTTC
>TRBV30|TRBJ1-2|TRBD1
CAWSGTGNGYTF
TGTGCCTGGAGTGGGACAGGAAATGGCTACACCTTC
>TRBV30|TRBJ1-5|.
CAWTSPRETSNQPQHF
TGTGCCTGGACCTCTCCTCGGGAGACCTCTAATCAGCCCCAGCATTTT
>TRBV18|TRBJ2-7|.
CASSLSSYEQYF
TGTGCCAGCTCACTCAGCTCCTACGAGCAGTACTTC
>TRBV18|TRBJ2-1|.
CASSPPTPPGDNEQFF
TGTGCCAGCTCACCACCGACACCGCCTGGCGACAATGAGCAGTTCTTC
>TRBV27|TRBJ1-3|.
CASSPQAGISGNTIYF
TGTGCCAGCAGTCCCCAGGCAGGGATCTCTGGAAACACCATATATTTT
>TRBV6-6|TRBJ2-1|TRBD2
CASSLTSGGAGEQFF
TGTGCCAGCAGTCTTACTAGCGGGGGGGCGGGCGAGCAGTTCTTC
>TRBV19|TRBJ2-3|TRBD2
CASRGGRSGTDTQYF
TGTGCCAGTAGAGGCGGGAGATCCGGCACAGATACGCAGTATTTT
>TRBV5-1|TRBJ1-6|.
CASSLVEGSSPLHF
TGCGCCAGCAGCTTGGTGGAGGGGTCATCACCCCTCCACTTT
>TRBV9|TRBJ2-3|TRBD2
CASSPRGGRYTDTQYF
TGTGCCAGCAGCCCCCGGGGGGGGCGATACACAGATACGCAGTATTTT
>TRBV5-1|TRBJ1-2|TRBD1
CASRLTGVSMDGYTF
TGCGCCAGCAGGTTGACAGGGGTGTCGATGGATGGCTACACCTTC
>TRBV25-1|TRBJ2-1|.
CASRLDNEQFF
TGTGCCAGCAGGTTAGACAATGAGCAGTTCTTC
>TRBV30|TRBJ2-3|.
CAWTRGDWSTDTQYF
TGTGCCTGGACCCGAGGGGACTGGAGCACAGATACGCAGTATTTT
>TRBV5-6|TRBJ1-1|TRBD1
CATPGPTGASNTEAFF
TGTGCCACCCCGGGCCCGACAGGGGCCTCAAACACTGAAGCTTTCTTT
>TRBV5-1|TRBJ2-1|TRBD2
CASSLGLTYNEQFF
TGCGCCAGCAGCCTGGGACTAACTTACAATGAGCAGTTCTTC
>TRBV2|TRBJ1-2|.
CASSEAQGRGASGYTF
TGTGCCAGCAGTGAAGCGCAGGGGAGAGGGGCCAGTGGCTACACCTTC
>TRBV4-3|TRBJ1-2|TRBD1
CASSHKTGVNYGYTF
TGCGCCAGCAGCCATAAGACAGGGGTCAACTATGGCTACACCTTC